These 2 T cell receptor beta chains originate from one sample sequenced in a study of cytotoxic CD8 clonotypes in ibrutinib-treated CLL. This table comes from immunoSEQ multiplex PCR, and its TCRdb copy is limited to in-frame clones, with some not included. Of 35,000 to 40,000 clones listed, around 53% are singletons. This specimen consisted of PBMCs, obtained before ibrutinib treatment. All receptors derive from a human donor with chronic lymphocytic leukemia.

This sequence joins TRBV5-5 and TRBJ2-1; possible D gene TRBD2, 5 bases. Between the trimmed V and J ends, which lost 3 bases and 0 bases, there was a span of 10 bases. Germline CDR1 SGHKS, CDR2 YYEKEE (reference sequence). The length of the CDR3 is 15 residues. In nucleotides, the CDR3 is TGTGCCAGCAGCTCGCGGGTGAACTCCTACAATGAGCAGTTCTTC. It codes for CASSSRVNSYNEQFF.

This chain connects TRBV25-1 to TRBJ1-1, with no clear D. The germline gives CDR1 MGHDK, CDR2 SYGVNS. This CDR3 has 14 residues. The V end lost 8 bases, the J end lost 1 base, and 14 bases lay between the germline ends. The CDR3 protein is CASSPAPQNTEAFF. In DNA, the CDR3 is TGTGCCAGCTCACCAGCCCCACAGAACACTGAAGCTTTCTTT. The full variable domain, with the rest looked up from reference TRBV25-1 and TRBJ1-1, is EADIYQTPRYLVIGTGKKITLECSQTMGHDKMYWYQQDPGMELHLIHYSYGVNSTEKGDLSSESTVSRIRTEHFPLTLESARPSHTSQYLCASSPAPQNTEAFFGQGTRLTVV.